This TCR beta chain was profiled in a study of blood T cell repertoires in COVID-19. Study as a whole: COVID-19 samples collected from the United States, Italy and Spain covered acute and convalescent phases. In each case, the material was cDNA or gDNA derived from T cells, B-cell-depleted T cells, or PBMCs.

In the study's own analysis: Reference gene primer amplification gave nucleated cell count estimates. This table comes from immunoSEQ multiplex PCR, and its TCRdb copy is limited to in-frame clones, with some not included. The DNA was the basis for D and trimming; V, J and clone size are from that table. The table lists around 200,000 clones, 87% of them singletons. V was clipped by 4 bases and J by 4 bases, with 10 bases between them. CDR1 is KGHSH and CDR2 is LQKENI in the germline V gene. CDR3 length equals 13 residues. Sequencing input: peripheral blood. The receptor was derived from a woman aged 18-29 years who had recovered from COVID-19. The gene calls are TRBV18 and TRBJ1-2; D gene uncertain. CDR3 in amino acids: CASSHPGTYGYTF. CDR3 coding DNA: TGTGCCAGCTCACACCCGGGTACCTATGGCTACACCTTC.